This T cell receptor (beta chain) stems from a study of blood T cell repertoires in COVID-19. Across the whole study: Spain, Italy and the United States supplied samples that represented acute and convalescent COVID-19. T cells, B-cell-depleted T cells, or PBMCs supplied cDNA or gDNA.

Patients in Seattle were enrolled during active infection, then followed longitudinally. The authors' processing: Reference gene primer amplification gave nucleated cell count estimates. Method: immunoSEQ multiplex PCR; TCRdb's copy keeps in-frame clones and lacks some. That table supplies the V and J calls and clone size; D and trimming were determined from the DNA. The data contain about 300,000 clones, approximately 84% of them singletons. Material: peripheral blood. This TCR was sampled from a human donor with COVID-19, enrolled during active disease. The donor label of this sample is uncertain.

Written as DNA, the CDR3 is TGTGCCAGCAGCAACTCGAGGGACAGGAGAAATTCACCCCTCCACTTT. This codes for CASSNSRDRRNSPLHF. The V and J genes are TRBV7-2 and TRBJ1-6; TRBD1 agrees at 8 bases. Germline trimming cut 5 bases from V and 7 bases from J; bases unmatched to any gene: 10. Per the germline V gene, CDR1 is SGHTA and CDR2 is FQGNSA. This CDR3 comprises 16 residues.